A selection of T cell receptor beta chains follows, all from one sample in a study of shared clonotypes between healthy human individuals. Only in-frame clones appear in the TCRdb table, and some are missing; sequencing was by immunoSEQ multiplex PCR. Of under 1 million clones listed, roughly 96% are singletons. The specimen sequenced was naive CD8+ T cells sorted from blood. Receptor source: a man aged 30 to 45 in good health. The CDR3 runs from the conserved cysteine through the conserved F or W. A D gene is named only where the DNA matches it firmly. Some rows have no size entry. The others give once, few or many, or a class for an expanded clone.

J gene	D gene	clone size	V gene	CDR3 protein	CDR3 DNA
TRBJ2-7	NA	NA	TRBV27	CASSFHRHYEQYF	TGTGCCAGCAGTTTCCACAGGCATTACGAGCAGTACTTC
TRBJ2-7	NA	NA	TRBV29-1	CSVHGLYEQYF	TGCAGCGTGCACGGATTGTACGAGCAGTACTTC
TRBJ2-1	TRBD1	NA	TRBV6-5	CASSYEGTGYNEQFF	TGTGCCAGCAGTTACGAAGGGACAGGGTACAATGAGCAGTTCTTC
TRBJ2-7	NA	NA	TRBV7-2	CASSLERPLEQYF	TGTGCCAGCAGCTTAGAACGCCCTCTCGAGCAGTACTTC
TRBJ2-7	NA	NA	TRBV7-2	CASSLLPVHEQYF	TGTGCCAGCAGCTTACTCCCCGTCCACGAGCAGTACTTC
TRBJ2-1	NA	NA	TRBV6-5	CASSSSPGRFDEQFF	NA
TRBJ2-2	TRBD2	NA	TRBV11-2	CASSPTPAGGTGELFF	TGTGCCAGCAGCCCCACCCCAGCGGGAGGCACCGGGGAGCTGTTTTTT
TRBJ2-7	NA	NA	TRBV5-4	CASSFIGGGYEQYF	TGTGCCAGCAGCTTTATTGGGGGAGGCTACGAGCAGTACTTC
TRBJ2-2	NA	NA	TRBV7-9	CASSISGTAGGELFF	TGTGCCAGCAGCATATCCGGGACCGCGGGTGGGGAGCTGTTTTTT
TRBJ1-1	NA	NA	TRBV30	CAWRPADSRNTEAFF	TGTGCCTGGAGGCCTGCGGACAGCCGGAACACTGAAGCTTTCTTT
TRBJ2-3	NA	NA	TRBV27	CASRGDPSNTQYF	TGTGCCAGCAGGGGGGACCCCTCCAATACGCAGTATTTT
TRBJ2-7	TRBD1	once	TRBV27	CASSFRTGTYEQYF	TGTGCCAGCAGTTTCCGGACAGGGACCTACGAGCAGTACTTC
TRBJ2-2	NA	NA	TRBV29-1	CSVEGIGSTGELFF	TGCAGCGTTGAAGGCATAGGGAGCACCGGGGAGCTGTTTTTT